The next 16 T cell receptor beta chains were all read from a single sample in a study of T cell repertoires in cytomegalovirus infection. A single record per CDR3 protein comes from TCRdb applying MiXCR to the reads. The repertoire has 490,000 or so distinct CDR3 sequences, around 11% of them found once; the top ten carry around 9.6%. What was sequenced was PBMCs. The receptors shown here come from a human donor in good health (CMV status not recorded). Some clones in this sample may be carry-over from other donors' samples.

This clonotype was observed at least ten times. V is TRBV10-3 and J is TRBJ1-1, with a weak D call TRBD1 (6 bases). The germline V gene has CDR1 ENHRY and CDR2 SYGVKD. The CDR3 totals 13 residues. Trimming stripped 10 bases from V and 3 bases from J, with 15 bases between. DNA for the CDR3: TGTGCCACCAAGGGGGGGTTGGACACTGAAGCTTTCTTT. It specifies CATKGGLDTEAFF.

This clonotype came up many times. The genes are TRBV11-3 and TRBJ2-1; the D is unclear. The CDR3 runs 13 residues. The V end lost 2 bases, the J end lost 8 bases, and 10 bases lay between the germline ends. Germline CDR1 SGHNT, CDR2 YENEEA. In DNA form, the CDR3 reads TGTGCCAGCAGCTTACTACTCACCCATGAGCAGTTCTTC. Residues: CASSLLLTHEQFF.

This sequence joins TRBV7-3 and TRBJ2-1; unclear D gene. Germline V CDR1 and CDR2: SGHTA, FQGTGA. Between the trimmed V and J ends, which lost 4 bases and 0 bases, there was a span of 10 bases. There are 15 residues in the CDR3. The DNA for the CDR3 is TGTGCCAGCAGCTCGGCCCCTAGCTCCTACAATGAGCAGTTCTTC. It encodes CASSSAPSSYNEQFF.

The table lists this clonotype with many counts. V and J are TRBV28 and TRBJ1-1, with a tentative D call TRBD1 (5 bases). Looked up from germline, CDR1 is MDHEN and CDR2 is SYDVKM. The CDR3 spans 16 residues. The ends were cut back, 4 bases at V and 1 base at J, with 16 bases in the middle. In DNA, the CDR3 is TGTGCCAGCAGTTCCGGGGCGAGGAGAGGGAACACTGAAGCTTTCTTT. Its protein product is CASSSGARRGNTEAFF.

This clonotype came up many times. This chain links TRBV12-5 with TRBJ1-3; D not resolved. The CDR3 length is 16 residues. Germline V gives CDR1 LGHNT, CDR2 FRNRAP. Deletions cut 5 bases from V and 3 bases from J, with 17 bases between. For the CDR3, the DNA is TGTGCTAGTGGTAGACGAAAACCGGACTTTGGAAACACCATATATTTT. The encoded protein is CASGRRKPDFGNTIYF.

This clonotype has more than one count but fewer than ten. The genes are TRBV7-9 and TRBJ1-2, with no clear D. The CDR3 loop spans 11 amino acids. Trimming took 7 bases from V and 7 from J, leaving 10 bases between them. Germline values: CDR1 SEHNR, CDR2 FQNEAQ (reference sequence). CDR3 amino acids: CASTIDTGYTF. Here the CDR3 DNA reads TGTGCCAGCACCATAGACACTGGCTACACCTTC.

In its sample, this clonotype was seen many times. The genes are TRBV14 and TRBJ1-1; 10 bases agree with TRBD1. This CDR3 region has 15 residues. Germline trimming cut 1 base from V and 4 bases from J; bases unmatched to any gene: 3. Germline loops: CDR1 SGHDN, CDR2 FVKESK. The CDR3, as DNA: TGTGCCAGCAGCCAAGTGGGGACAGGGGCCACTGAAGCTTTCTTT. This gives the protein CASSQVGTGATEAFF. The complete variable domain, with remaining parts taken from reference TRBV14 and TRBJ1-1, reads EAGVTQFPSHSVIEKGQTVTLRCDPISGHDNLYWYRRVMGKEIKFLLHFVKESKQDESGMPNNRFLAERTGGTYSTLKVQPAELEDSGVYFCASSQVGTGATEAFFGQGTRLTVV.

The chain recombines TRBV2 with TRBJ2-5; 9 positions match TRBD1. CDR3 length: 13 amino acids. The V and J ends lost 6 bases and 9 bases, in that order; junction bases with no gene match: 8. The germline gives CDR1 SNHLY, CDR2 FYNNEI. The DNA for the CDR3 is TGTGCCAGCAGGCGGGACAGGGATTGGTCCCAGTACTTC. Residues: CASRRDRDWSQYF.

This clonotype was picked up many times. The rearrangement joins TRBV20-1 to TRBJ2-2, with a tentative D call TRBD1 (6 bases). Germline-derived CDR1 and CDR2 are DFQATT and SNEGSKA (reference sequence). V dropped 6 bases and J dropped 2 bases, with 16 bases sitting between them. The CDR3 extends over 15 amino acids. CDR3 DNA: TGCAGTGCGTCTAAACCGGGACACAACACCGGGGAGCTGTTTTTT. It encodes CSASKPGHNTGELFF.

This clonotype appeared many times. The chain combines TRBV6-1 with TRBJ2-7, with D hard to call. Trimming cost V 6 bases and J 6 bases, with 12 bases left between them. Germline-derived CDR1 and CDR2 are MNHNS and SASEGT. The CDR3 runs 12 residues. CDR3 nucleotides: TGTGCCAGCAGATCCCTTTCTTCCGAGCAGTACTTC. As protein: CASRSLSSEQYF.

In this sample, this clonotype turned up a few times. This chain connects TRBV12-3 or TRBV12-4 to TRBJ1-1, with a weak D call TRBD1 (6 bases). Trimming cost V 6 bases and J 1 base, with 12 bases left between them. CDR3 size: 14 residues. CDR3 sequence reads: CASRVDRTNTEAFF. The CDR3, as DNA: TGTGCCAGCAGGGTCGACAGGACGAACACTGAAGCTTTCTTT.

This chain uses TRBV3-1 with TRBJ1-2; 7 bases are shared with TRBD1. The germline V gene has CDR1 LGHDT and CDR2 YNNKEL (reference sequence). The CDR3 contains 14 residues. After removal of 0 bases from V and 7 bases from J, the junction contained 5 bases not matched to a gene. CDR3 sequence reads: CASSQDYRGGGYTF. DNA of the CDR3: TGTGCCAGCAGCCAAGATTACAGGGGTGGTGGCTACACCTTC.

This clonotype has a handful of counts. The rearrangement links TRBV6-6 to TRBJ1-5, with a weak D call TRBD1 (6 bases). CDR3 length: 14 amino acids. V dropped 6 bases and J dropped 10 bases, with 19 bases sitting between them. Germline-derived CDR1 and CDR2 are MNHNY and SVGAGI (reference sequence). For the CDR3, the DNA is TGTGCCAGCAGGCCCGCACAGGGTTTTTCACCCCAGCATTTT. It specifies CASRPAQGFSPQHF.

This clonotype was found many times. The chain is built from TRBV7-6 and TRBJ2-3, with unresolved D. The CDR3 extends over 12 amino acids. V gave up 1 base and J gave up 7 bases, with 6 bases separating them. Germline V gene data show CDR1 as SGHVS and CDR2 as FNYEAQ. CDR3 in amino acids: CASSLERNTQYF. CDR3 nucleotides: TGTGCCAGCAGCTTAGAGAGAAATACGCAGTATTTT. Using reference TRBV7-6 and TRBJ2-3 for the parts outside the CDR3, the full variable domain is GAGVSQSPRYKVTKRGQDVALRCDPISGHVSLYWYRQALGQGPEFLTYFNYEAQQDKSGLPNDRFSAERPEGSISTLTIQRTEQRDSAMYRCASSLERNTQYFGPGTRLTVL.

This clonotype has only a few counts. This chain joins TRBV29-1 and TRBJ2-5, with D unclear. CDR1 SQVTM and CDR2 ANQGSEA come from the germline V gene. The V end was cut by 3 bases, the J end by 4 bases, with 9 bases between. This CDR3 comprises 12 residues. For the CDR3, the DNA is TGCAGCGTTGAGATGTCCGGAGAGACCCAGTACTTC. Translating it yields CSVEMSGETQYF.

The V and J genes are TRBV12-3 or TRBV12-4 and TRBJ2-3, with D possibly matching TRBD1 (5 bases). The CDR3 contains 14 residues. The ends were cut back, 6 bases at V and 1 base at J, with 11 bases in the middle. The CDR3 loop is CASRGEWGTDTQYF. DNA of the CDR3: TGTGCCAGCAGAGGGGAATGGGGCACAGATACGCAGTATTTT.